This TCR beta chain was identified in a study of tumor and adjacent non-tumor tissue in lung cancer (dated by TCRdb to 2016 to 2019). With regard to the full study: By cancer type, the cohort comprised some twelve adenocarcinoma patients, a couple of squamous cell carcinoma patients and 1 small cell lung cancer patient. The approximately 15 enrolled patients, of whom some 10 were men and 5 were women, were aged about 31 to 80 years and were diagnosed with TNM stage I to III disease. In total, sequencing yielded 125,075,908 productive TCRbeta reads, which works out to an average of approximately 4.1 million reads per sample. The study compared bulk TCRbeta repertoires between lung tumor tissue and matched distant non-tumor lung tissue from over 12 lung cancer patients. TCRbeta CDR3 sequencing was performed on thirty paired specimens, with one tumor sample and one normal lung sample collected per patient. Paper-wide results and their limitations: The sequencing platform is not named in the methods, and unique molecular identifiers are not mentioned. Tumor tissue showed significantly higher TCR diversity (inverse Simpson) than normal lung tissue, at roughly 430 vs 170 (P = 0.0075, Mann-Whitney U test). Only roughly 14 patients were in the cohort, and the authors stated that larger samples and more detailed clinical data are needed. TCR diversity was significantly higher in younger patients, and greater tumor TCR diversity was associated with shorter overall survival and shorter disease-free survival. The top 100 clones made up a significantly larger cumulative share of the repertoire in normal lung than in tumor tissue. Because peripheral blood was not sequenced, blood TCRbeta repertoires in the lung cancer patients of the study were not examined.

RNA was isolated from bulk, unsorted tissue, and RNA quality was assessed with a NanoDrop ND-1000 and an Agilent 2100. Distant non-tumor tissue taken more than 3 cm from the tumor edge was used as the normal lung sample. The donors were newly diagnosed lung cancer patients admitted for thoracic surgery in China from August to November 2014 who had not received prior chemotherapy. Patients who had received previous radiotherapy or chemotherapy, or who had another concurrent cancer, were excluded from the study. Pieces of surgical tissue measuring about 1-2.1 cm3 were kept in RNAlater solution and held at -80 degrees C until needed. Comment on this clonotype: The specificity of this receptor is unknown. This clone may be a read error of a much larger clone one base away.

The CDR3 contains 15 residues, cysteine and phenylalanine counted. Only CDR3 DNA remains: 45 bases, in frame from the first base. Reading the germline V gene (reference sequence) gives CDR1 DFQATT and CDR2 SNEGSKA. Libraries were built with multiplex PCR. Sequenced using an Illumina HiSeq 2500. TCRbeta libraries were built by three rounds of nested PCR using primers (Table S4), following protocols modified from ARM-PCR. Before sequencing, PCR products of 200-500 bp were cut from the gel and purified using the QIAquick gel extraction kit. Regarding the original processing steps: Trimmomatic was used to clean the reads, FLASH merged the cleaned reads into complete CDR3 sequences, and MiTCR assigned the sequences to V(D)J germline segments. VDJtools was used to compute clonal diversity as the inverse Simpson's index. Productive reads were defined as in-frame sequences without a premature stop codon. Clones were called with MiXCR by TCRdb after fastp trimmed the public reads at Q25, and only in-frame beta chains were retained. Here each entry gathers all rows of one CDR3 protein and keeps the most common genes and DNA. The V and J calls come from TCRdb's annotation, not from the publication. Across this sample there are 94,000 or so distinct CDR3 sequences, with roughly three quarters seen only once. The top ten clonotypes cover just over 20% of the sample.

The chain joins TRBV20-1 to TRBJ2-7, with an unclear D gene assignment. Sequencing was done on a sample of distant non-tumor lung tissue. The TCR sequence derives from a woman aged 45-60 years with non-small cell lung cancer. The DNA sequence is TGCAGTGCTGGAGATAGTTCCAGCTCTGTTTACGAGCAGTACTTC. Protein translation: CSAGDSSSSVYEQYF.